The 20 T cell receptor beta chains presented below share a single source sample, sequenced in a study of Graves' ophthalmopathy and Graves' hyperthyroidism. The study amplified TCR beta CDR3 regions using RNA transcripts. HTBI primers were employed in first-round RT-PCR, then a second-round multiplex PCR followed. MiXCR, run by TCRdb on the multiplex PCR reads, gives a single entry per CDR3 protein. The sample has some 400,000 distinct CDR3 sequences; about a sixth are singletons. The material sequenced was peripheral blood. The receptors here all came from a woman between 18 and 30 years old with Graves' ophthalmopathy.

This clonotype was found many times. V gene TRBV7-2 combines with J gene TRBJ2-7; no firm D call. Per germline, CDR1 SGHTA and CDR2 FQGNSA. The V end was cut by 1 base, the J end by 2 bases, with 6 bases between. The CDR3 extends over 13 amino acids. CDR3 residues: CASSLESAYEQYF. DNA of the CDR3: TGTGCCAGCAGCTTAGAAAGCGCCTACGAGCAGTACTTC.

This clonotype appeared many times. The chain carries TRBV6-2 or TRBV6-3 and TRBJ1-1, with D perhaps matching TRBD1 (6 bases). The CDR3 is 13 amino acids. V was pared by 11 bases and J by 1 base, with 14 bases between. Germline V CDR1 and CDR2: MNHEY, SVGEGT. The CDR3 DNA sequence: TGTGCCGCATCCGGACAGCCGAACACTGAAGCTTTCTTT. Protein sequence: CAASGQPNTEAFF.

This clonotype has ten or more counts. This chain joins TRBV12-3 or TRBV12-4 and TRBJ1-1; tentative D call: TRBD1 (5 bases). The CDR3 is made up of 14 amino acids. Trimming stripped 3 bases from V and 3 bases from J, with 11 bases between. This chain's CDR3 is CASSLVGTDTEAFF. The CDR3 region has the DNA TGTGCCAGCAGTTTGGTAGGGACGGACACTGAAGCTTTCTTT.

This clonotype has more than one count but fewer than ten. The rearrangement joins TRBV5-1 to TRBJ2-5, with 10 bases identical to TRBD1. V shed 4 bases, J shed 5 bases, and the junction held 5 bases outside the gene matches. CDR1 and CDR2 (germline): SGHRS, YFSETQ. CDR3 size: 14 residues. CDR3 coding DNA: TGCGCCAGCAGCCGAGGACAGGGGGTGGAGACCCAGTACTTC. It codes for CASSRGQGVETQYF.

This clonotype was counted many times. The chain is built from TRBV12-3 or TRBV12-4 and TRBJ2-7, with D possibly TRBD2 on 6 matching bases. The length of the CDR3 is 15 residues. Trimming took 6 bases from V and 7 from J, leaving 22 bases between them. The CDR3: CASRPPGGGRGEQYF. CDR3 nucleotides: TGTGCCAGCAGGCCACCCGGTGGAGGCCGGGGGGAGCAGTACTTC.

This clonotype was counted many times. The gene calls are TRBV28 and TRBJ1-3; D perhaps matches TRBD1 (6 bases). Germline loops: CDR1 MDHEN, CDR2 SYDVKM. Trimming cost V 9 bases and J 2 bases, with 20 bases left between them. CDR3 length: 16 residues. The chain's CDR3 is CASKRNRATPGNTIYF. Written as DNA, the CDR3 is TGTGCCAGTAAGAGGAACAGGGCTACTCCTGGAAACACCATATATTTT.

There are many counts of this clonotype. J is TRBJ2-7 and V is TRBV20-1, with 12 nucleotides matching TRBD2. Germline V gene data show CDR1 as DFQATT and CDR2 as SNEGSKA (reference sequence). This CDR3 comprises 14 residues. V lost 1 base and J lost 4; bases outside the gene matches: 2. The CDR3 loop is CSARGLAGEYEQYF. In nucleotides, the CDR3 is TGCAGTGCTAGAGGACTAGCGGGAGAATACGAGCAGTACTTC.

This clonotype was detected ten times or more. V gene TRBV6-2 or TRBV6-3 combines with J gene TRBJ2-7; 10 bases are shared with TRBD1. This CDR3 is built from 16 residues. Germline CDR1 and CDR2: MNHEY and SVGEGT. Unmatched junction bases numbered 5, after V lost 0 bases and J lost 3 bases. CDR3 DNA: TGTGCCAGCAGTTACTCTTCCGGGACAGGGGTCTACGAGCAGTACTTC. It yields the protein CASSYSSGTGVYEQYF.

This clonotype was seen at least ten times. The rearrangement joins TRBV7-9 to TRBJ2-7, with D hard to call. The ends were cut back, 5 bases at V and 0 bases at J, with 8 bases in the middle. Germline CDR1 reads SEHNR; CDR2 reads FQNEAQ (reference sequence). The CDR3 spans 13 residues. The CDR3 sequence is CASSLPRSYEQYF. The CDR3 coding sequence is TGTGCCAGCAGCCTCCCTCGCTCCTACGAGCAGTACTTC.

The chain joins TRBV28 to TRBJ1-6; 7 bases agree with TRBD1. The CDR3 spans 17 residues. Germline CDR1 reads MDHEN; CDR2 reads SYDVKM. V lost 6 bases, J lost 10 bases, and 18 bases stayed unmatched. CDR3 sequence reads: CASSSTISDRDSSPLHF. The CDR3 DNA sequence: TGTGCCAGCAGCTCCACGATTTCTGACAGGGATTCCTCACCCCTCCACTTT.

This clonotype was seen ten or more times. DNA for the CDR3: TGTGCCAGCAGTACGGGACTTTACGAGCAGTACTTC. It encodes CASSTGLYEQYF. The gene calls are TRBV6-5 and TRBJ2-7, with D maybe TRBD2 (6 bases). Germline V gene lookup returns CDR1 MNHEY and CDR2 SVGAGI. The CDR3 contains 12 residues. V gave up 5 bases and J gave up 4 bases, with 9 bases separating them.

This clonotype appeared many times. This chain links TRBV20-1 with TRBJ2-2, with D hard to call. CDR1 and CDR2 (germline): DFQATT, SNEGSKA (reference sequence). V was shortened by 0 bases and J by 0 bases, with 14 bases between the two germline ends. The CDR3 runs 17 residues. CDR3 in amino acids: CSARDSDVLPNTGELFF. In DNA, the CDR3 is TGCAGTGCTAGAGACTCCGACGTCTTACCGAACACCGGGGAGCTGTTTTTT.

On this clonotype itself: A read error may account for a junction end that differs from germline. The DNA for the CDR3 is TGTGCAAGCAATGCCGAACTCTATGGCTACACCTTC. Translation gives CASNAELYGYTF. V usage is TRBV2 and J usage is TRBJ1-2; D gene uncertain. The CDR3 covers 12 residues. Germline CDR1 reads SNHLY; CDR2 reads FYNNEI.

V is TRBV7-9 and J is TRBJ2-5; D is possibly TRBD1 (5 bases). V was clipped by 6 bases and J by 4 bases, with 12 bases between them. CDR1 is SEHNR, CDR2 FQNEAQ, per germline (reference sequence). The CDR3 totals 13 residues. Here the CDR3 reads CASRKGARETQYF. CDR3 bases: TGTGCCAGCAGGAAAGGGGCCCGAGAGACCCAGTACTTC.

This clonotype was found a few times. This chain uses TRBV24-1 with TRBJ2-2; D not certain. There are 12 residues in the CDR3. Germline CDR1 reads KGHDR; CDR2 reads SFDVKD. Trimming cost V 4 bases and J 7 bases, with 6 bases left between them. CDR3 sequence (DNA): TGTGCCACCAGTGAAAGGTTCGGGGAGCTGTTTTTT. It is translated as CATSERFGELFF.

As regards this clonotype: This clone may be a read error of a much larger clone one base away. V gene TRBV28 combines with J gene TRBJ2-5, with a weak D call TRBD2 (6 bases). This CDR3 is built from 12 residues. The V gene's germline CDR1 is MDHEN and CDR2 SYDVKM. In DNA form, the CDR3 reads TGTGCCGGCAGTTTAAATCCACTAGCACAGTACTTC. Residues: CAGSLNPLAQYF. The complete variable domain, with remaining parts taken from reference TRBV28 and TRBJ2-5, reads DVKVTQSSRYLVKRTGEKVFLECVQDMDHENMFWYRQDPGLGLRLIYFSYDVKMKEKGDIPEGYSVSREKKERFSLILESASTNQTSMYLCAGSLNPLAQYFGPGTRLLVL.

This clonotype showed up just a few times. The chain is built from TRBV6-1 and TRBJ2-7; 10 bases agree with TRBD2. In germline, CDR1 is MNHNS, CDR2 SASEGT. The trim removed 6 bases at V and 4 bases at J, leaving 12 bases unmatched. CDR3 length equals 16 residues. CDR3: CASRRDLAGVGYEQYF. The CDR3 nucleotides are TGTGCCAGCAGGAGGGATCTAGCGGGAGTTGGGTACGAGCAGTACTTC.

Turning to this clonotype: A read error may be the cause here, since a much bigger clone is one base away. The J gene is TRBJ2-5, the V gene TRBV7-2; unclear D gene. Trimming shortened V by 1 base and J by 5 bases, and 8 bases separated the two germline ends. Germline V gene lookup returns CDR1 SGHTA and CDR2 FQGNSA. The CDR3 is 13 amino acids. In nucleotides, the CDR3 is TGTGCCAGCAGCTTAGGAGACTCGGAGACCCAGTACTTC. Amino acid sequence: CASSLGDSETQYF. The entire variable domain, with the rest obtained from reference TRBV7-2 and TRBJ2-5, is as follows: GAGVSQSPSNKVTEKGKDVELRCDPISGHTALYWYRQSLGQGLEFLIYFQGNSAPDKSGLPSDRFSAERTGGSVSTLTIQRTQQEDSAVYLCASSLGDSETQYFGPGTRLLVL.

This clonotype was observed many times. The gene calls are TRBV18 and TRBJ2-5; possibly TRBD2 for D (6 bases). V gave up 3 bases and J gave up 5 bases, with 10 bases separating them. Looked up from germline, CDR1 is KGHSH and CDR2 is LQKENI. The CDR3 sequence is 13 residues long. The CDR3 DNA is TGTGCCAGCTCACCGGGACTTCTGGAGACCCAGTACTTC. This gives the protein CASSPGLLETQYF.

This clonotype has a handful of counts. The genes are TRBV29-1 and TRBJ1-2, with D perhaps matching TRBD1 (5 bases). The CDR3 totals 16 residues. Germline V lookup: CDR1 SQVTM, CDR2 ANQGSEA. The ends were cut back, 2 bases at V and 8 bases at J, with 24 bases in the middle. CDR3 in amino acids: CSVEPWGSRGLRGYTF. CDR3 bases: TGCAGCGTTGAACCCTGGGGCAGTCGAGGTTTGAGGGGCTACACCTTC.